Sequencing of this T cell receptor (beta chain) was carried out in a study of T cell responses to AZD1222 COVID-19 vaccine. Study outcomes and limitations: Dominant CD4 TCR responses targeted spike regions 160-218 and 743-854. Just 5 to 7 people given AZD1222 tested seropositive at baseline.

This table comes from immunoSEQ multiplex PCR, and its TCRdb copy is limited to in-frame clones, with some not included. This sample has 200,000 to 250,000 clones, with 90% to 95% found just once. Regarding this clone: Its specificity is not known.

Trimming left V 6 bases short and J 1 base short, with 21 bases between. The CDR3 spans 17 residues. Germline loops: CDR1 MDHEN, CDR2 SYDVKM. The genes are TRBV28 and TRBJ1-2; D is unresolved. This receptor was identified in an adult in good health. The material was peripheral blood, obtained on day 0 of MenACWY control vaccination. CDR3 amino acids: CASRPSMGGEFNYGYTF. The CDR3 DNA sequence: TGTGCCAGCAGGCCCTCGATGGGCGGAGAGTTTAACTATGGCTACACCTTC.